These 8 T cell receptor beta chains share one sample of origin, sequenced in a study of cytomegalovirus exposure and HLA in healthy donors. Method: immunoSEQ multiplex PCR; TCRdb's copy keeps in-frame clones and lacks some. The data show about 110,000 clones, approximately 94% seen once. Source material: PBMCs. Receptors were obtained from a woman aged 18 to 35 in good health and CMV-seronegative.

The V gene is TRBV7-2, the J gene TRBJ2-7; 12 nucleotides line up with TRBD1. The ends lost 6 bases at V and 7 bases at J; junction bases unmatched: 10. The CDR3 consists of 15 residues. CDR1 is SGHTA, CDR2 FQGNSA, per germline. The chain's CDR3 is CASSLGGQGALEQYF. The CDR3 DNA follows: TGTGCCAGCAGTCTGGGGGGACAGGGGGCCCTGGAGCAGTACTTC.

The gene calls are TRBV9 and TRBJ2-1, with TRBD1 matching over 7 bases. The CDR3 runs 13 residues. The J segment lost 7 bases and the V segment lost 2 bases, leaving 3 bases of the junction unmatched. In germline, CDR1 is SGDLS, CDR2 YYNGEE. CDR3 in amino acids: CASSVNRGNEQFF. CDR3 nucleotide sequence: TGTGCCAGCAGCGTGAACAGGGGTAATGAGCAGTTCTTC.

CDR3 DNA sequence: TGTGCCAGCAGCGTAGCCGCGGACAGGGAGACTGAAGCTTTCTTT. Protein: CASSVAADRETEAFF. The genes are TRBV9 and TRBJ1-1; 8 bases line up with TRBD1. J was trimmed by 5 bases and V by 0 bases; bases with no gene match: 6. This CDR3 is built from 15 residues. Per germline, CDR1 SGDLS and CDR2 YYNGEE.

V usage is TRBV2 and J usage is TRBJ1-2, with unresolved D. Germline-derived CDR1 and CDR2 are SNHLY and FYNNEI. With 5 bases removed from V and 4 bases from J, the gap between germline ends came to 11 bases. This CDR3 is 13 amino acids long. The CDR3 DNA follows: TGTGCCAGCAGTAAAGAACAGTCCTATGGCTACACCTTC. Its protein product is CASSKEQSYGYTF.

The V call is TRBV23-1, the J call TRBJ2-5, with a possible D match to TRBD2 (5 bases). TRBV23-1 is classed as an ORF, of uncertain function. The CDR3 covers 15 residues. V shed 0 bases and J shed 0 bases, with 8 bases lying between them. This CDR3 is CASSQSWENQETQYF. CDR3 DNA sequence: TGCGCCAGCAGTCAATCGTGGGAGAACCAAGAGACCCAGTACTTC.

The CDR3: CASSPHGQGRSYEQYF. The DNA for the CDR3 is TGTGCCAGCAGCCCCCATGGACAGGGACGCTCCTACGAGCAGTACTTC. V is TRBV7-8 and J is TRBJ2-7, with 8 bases lining up with TRBD1. The junction had 9 bases not matched to a gene; V was cut back by 5 bases and J by 0 bases. Germline values: CDR1 SGHVS, CDR2 FQNEAQ. This CDR3 region has 16 residues. Together with reference TRBV7-8 and TRBJ2-7, the CDR3 gives the full variable domain: GAGVSQSPRYKVAKRGQDVALRCDPISGHVSLFWYQQALGQGPEFLTYFQNEAQLDKSGLPSDRFFAERPEGSVSTLKIQRTQQEDSAVYLCASSPHGQGRSYEQYFGPGTRLTVT.

V usage is TRBV28 and J usage is TRBJ1-5; 8 bases agree with TRBD1. The CDR3 loop spans 18 amino acids. The V and J ends lost 3 bases and 7 bases, in that order; junction bases with no gene match: 17. Germline V CDR1 and CDR2: MDHEN, SYDVKM. The CDR3 region has the DNA TGTGCCAGCAGTTTGTATGCAGGGGGCTATTTAACGGGGCAGCCCCAGCATTTT. Residues: CASSLYAGGYLTGQPQHF.

This rearrangement joins TRBV2 to TRBJ2-1, with D tentatively TRBD2 (5 bases). This CDR3 region has 15 residues. CDR1 and CDR2 from the germline V gene are SNHLY and FYNNEI. Trimming cost V 3 bases and J 6 bases, with 15 bases left between them. For the CDR3, the DNA is TGTGCCAGCAGTGAGTACGGGATAGCAGGCAATGAGCAGTTCTTC. Amino acid sequence: CASSEYGIAGNEQFF.